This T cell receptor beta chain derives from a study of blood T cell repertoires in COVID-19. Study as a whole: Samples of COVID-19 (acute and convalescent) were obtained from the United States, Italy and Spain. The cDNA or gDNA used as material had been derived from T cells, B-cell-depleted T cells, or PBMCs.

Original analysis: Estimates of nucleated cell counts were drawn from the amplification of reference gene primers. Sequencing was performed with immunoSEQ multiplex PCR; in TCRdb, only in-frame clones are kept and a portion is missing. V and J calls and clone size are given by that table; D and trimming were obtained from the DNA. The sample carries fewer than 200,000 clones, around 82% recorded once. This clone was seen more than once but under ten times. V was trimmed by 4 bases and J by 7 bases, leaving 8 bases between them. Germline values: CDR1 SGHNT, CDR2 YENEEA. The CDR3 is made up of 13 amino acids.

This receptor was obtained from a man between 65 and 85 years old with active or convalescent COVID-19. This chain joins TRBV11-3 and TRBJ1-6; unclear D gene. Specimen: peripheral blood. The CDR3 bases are TGTGCCAGCAGCTATGAGGAGAATTCACCCCTCCACTTT. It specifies CASSYEENSPLHF.